This is a list of T cell receptor beta chains from one sample in a study of cytomegalovirus exposure and HLA in healthy donors. The protocol was immunoSEQ multiplex PCR, while the TCRdb copy is restricted to in-frame clones and leaves out a portion. This sample has 25,000 to 35,000 clones, with about 63% found just once. Material for sequencing was PBMCs. The receptors shown here come from a man aged 50-59 years in good health and CMV-seropositive. CDR3s include the opening cysteine and the closing phenylalanine or tryptophan. The D gene is left open where the match is weak. Clone sizes are given selectively: once, few, many, or a class where the clone is expanded.

abundance	v_gene	d_gene	j_gene	CDR3aa	CDR3nt
NA	TRBV30	TRBD1	TRBJ2-2	CAWSRQGASGELFF	TGTGCCTGGAGTCGCCAGGGGGCAAGCGGGGAGCTGTTTTTT
NA	TRBV5-1	TRBD2	TRBJ2-3	CASSLGTSGGDTQYF	TGCGCCAGCAGCTTGGGGACTAGCGGGGGAGATACGCAGTATTTT
few	TRBV7-8	NA	TRBJ1-2	CASSLAGPNYGYTF	TGTGCCAGCAGCTTAGCGGGCCCAAACTATGGCTACACCTTC
NA	TRBV25-1	NA	TRBJ1-2	CASRGFSGTRSNYGYTF	TGTGCCAGCAGGGGCTTCTCCGGGACACGCTCTAACTATGGCTACACCTTC
NA	TRBV4-2	TRBD1	TRBJ2-7	CASRAGTDYYEQYF	TGTGCCAGCAGGGCCGGGACAGACTACTACGAGCAGTACTTC
few	TRBV7-9	NA	TRBJ2-1	CASSRGSRGYNEQFF	TGTGCCAGCAGCCGAGGGAGTCGGGGGTACAATGAGCAGTTCTTC
NA	TRBV30	NA	TRBJ1-2	CAWRREYYGYTF	TGTGCCTGGAGGAGGGAGTACTATGGCTACACCTTC
NA	TRBV28	TRBD1	TRBJ1-2	CASSQGGDSYGYTF	TGTGCCAGCAGTCAAGGGGGCGACTCCTATGGCTACACCTTC
NA	TRBV5-1	NA	TRBJ2-5	CASSIQGPETQYF	TGCGCCAGCAGCATTCAGGGTCCAGAGACCCAGTACTTC
NA	TRBV30	NA	TRBJ2-7	CAWSVRESYEQYF	TGTGCCTGGAGTGTACGGGAATCCTACGAGCAGTACTTC
NA	TRBV6-1	NA	TRBJ2-7	CASSLTVYEQYF	TGTGCCAGCAGTTTAACAGTCTACGAGCAGTACTTC
many	TRBV5-1	TRBD1	TRBJ2-1	CASSPKQGNNLFF	TGCGCCAGCAGCCCCAAACAGGGGAATAATCTGTTCTTC
NA	TRBV29-1	NA	TRBJ2-5	CSAEETQYF	TGCAGCGCTGAAGAGACCCAGTACTTC
few	TRBV5-1	NA	TRBJ2-1	CASSLVGGLYNEQFF	TGCGCCAGCAGCTTGGTGGGGGGGCTCTACAATGAGCAGTTCTTC
NA	TRBV29-1	NA	TRBJ1-2	CSVATSHGYTF	TGCAGCGTTGCGACAAGCCATGGCTACACCTTC
few	TRBV7-2	TRBD2	TRBJ2-3	CASSPSLAGSTDTQYF	TGTGCCAGCAGCCCCAGCCTAGCGGGGAGCACAGATACGCAGTATTTT
NA	TRBV5-4	NA	TRBJ1-1	CASSLVGEGNTEAFF	TGTGCCAGCAGCTTGGTAGGAGAGGGGAACACTGAAGCTTTCTTT
NA	TRBV28	NA	TRBJ2-6	CASRGGSAGANVLTF	TGTGCCAGCAGGGGGGGAAGCGCTGGGGCCAACGTCCTGACTTTC
NA	TRBV10-1	NA	TRBJ2-7	CASKCRTYEQYF	TGCGCCAGCAAGTGCAGGACCTACGAGCAGTACTTC
NA	TRBV5-1	TRBD1	TRBJ1-4	CASSSGTATNEKLFF	TGCGCCAGCAGCTCCGGGACAGCAACTAATGAAAAACTGTTTTTT
NA	TRBV29-1	TRBD1	TRBJ1-2	CSVEGGQGGSGYGYTF	TGCAGCGTTGAAGGAGGACAGGGGGGAAGTGGCTATGGCTACACCTTC
NA	TRBV30	NA	TRBJ1-1	CAWSVLAAGLTEAFF	TGTGCCTGGAGTGTTTTGGCCGCAGGGTTAACTGAAGCTTTCTTT